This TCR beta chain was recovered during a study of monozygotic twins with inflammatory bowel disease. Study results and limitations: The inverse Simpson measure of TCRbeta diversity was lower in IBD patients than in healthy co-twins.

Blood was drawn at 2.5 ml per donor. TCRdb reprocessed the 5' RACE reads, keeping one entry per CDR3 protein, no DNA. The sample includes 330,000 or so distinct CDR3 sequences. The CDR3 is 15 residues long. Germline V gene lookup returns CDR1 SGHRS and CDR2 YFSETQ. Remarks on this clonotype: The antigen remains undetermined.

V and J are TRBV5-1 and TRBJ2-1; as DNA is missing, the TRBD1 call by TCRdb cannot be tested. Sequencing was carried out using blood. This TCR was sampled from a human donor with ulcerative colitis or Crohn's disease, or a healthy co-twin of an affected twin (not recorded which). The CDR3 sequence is CASSATGEIYNEQFF.